A single T cell receptor (beta chain) is shown here with its context. No antigen is known for it. No much larger clonotype is one base removed from it; base qualities were not supplied. The data originate from a study of T cell changes during pregnancy in multiple sclerosis (dated by TCRdb to the late 2010s). Notes on the research overall: Changes in the T cell repertoire over the course of pregnancy were examined in this study in women with multiple sclerosis.

The CDR3 contains 17 residues, cysteine and phenylalanine counted. The CDR3 DNA has 51 bases and is translated from base 1. Germline trimming: 4 bases from V, 0 bases from J; junction bases outside gene matches: 12. Per the germline V gene, SGHDT is the CDR1 and YYEEEE is the CDR2. The library relied on the immunoSEQ multiplex PCR assay. Drawn from immuneACCESS, this table holds only the in-frame rearrangements with V and J called that TCRdb kept. Clones are partly lost; checked studies trace under half to an unresolved V gene and leave the rest unexplained. For this sample the table gives about 67,000 clones, of which approximately 90% were detected only once. Together, the top ten hold 1.4% of the sample.

The receptor was derived from a female donor with multiple sclerosis, enrolled in a pregnancy study. This sample comprised peripheral blood, obtained in the second trimester of pregnancy. The rearranged segments are TRBV5-6 and TRBJ1-1; the central 7 bases match TRBD1. The sequenced DNA: TGTGCCAGCAGCGCGGCAGGGGGTCGTGGCATGAACACTGAAGCTTTCTTT. This gives the protein CASSAAGGRGMNTEAFF.